These T cell receptor beta chains were read from a single sample in a study of blood T cell repertoires in COVID-19. Sequencing used immunoSEQ multiplex PCR; TCRdb keeps in-frame clones, though not all of them. The sample has around 270,000 clones; roughly 84% are singletons. Input material: peripheral blood. These receptors were taken from a woman aged 40 to 55 who had recovered from COVID-19. CDR3s include the opening cysteine and the closing phenylalanine or tryptophan. A D gene is named only where the DNA matches it firmly. Size is omitted from some rows. Given values are once, few, many or a class for expanded clones.

>TRBV3-1/TRBV3-2|TRBJ2-5|TRBD2|-
TGTGCCAGCAGCCAAGATGAGCGGGGGAGTTGGGAGACCCAGTACTTC
CASSQDERGSWETQYF
>TRBV18|TRBJ2-7|-|-
TGTGCCAGCTCACCACCAGAGGCGATATACCACGAGCAGTACTTC
CASSPPEAIYHEQYF
>TRBV5-1|TRBJ2-5|TRBD2|once
TGCGCCAGCACCTTTAGCGGGGCGAAAGAGACCCAGTACTTC
CASTFSGAKETQYF
>TRBV6-5|TRBJ2-5|TRBD1|once
TGTGCCAGCTGGACAGGGGGAGAGACCCAGTACTTC
CASWTGGETQYF
>TRBV7-2|TRBJ1-5|TRBD1|-
TGTGCCAGCAGCGTCTCCGGGACAGGGTCATATAGCAATCAGCCCCAGCATTTT
CASSVSGTGSYSNQPQHF
>TRBV28|TRBJ2-3|-|-
TGTGCCAGCAGGAATGGGGGAGGAGATACGCAGTATTTT
CASRNGGGDTQYF
>TRBV2|TRBJ2-2|TRBD2|-
TGTGCCAGCGTGTCAGGGACTACGAACACCGGGGAGCTGTTTTTT
CASVSGTTNTGELFF
>TRBV3-1/TRBV3-2|TRBJ1-2|TRBD1|-
TGTGCCAGCAGCCCCTTAAACGTAAACCTCCGGGACAGGGTGGGAGGCTACACCTTC
CASSPLNVNLRDRVGGYTF
>TRBV2|TRBJ2-3|TRBD2|-
TGTGCCAGCAGGGCGCGGACTAGCGGGAAAGATACGCAGTATTTT
CASRARTSGKDTQYF
>TRBV6-1|TRBJ2-2|TRBD1|-
TGTGCCAGCAGTGAGGTCAGGGGGCGGAACACCGGGGAGCTGTTTTTT
CASSEVRGRNTGELFF
>TRBV5-3|TRBJ2-5|TRBD2|-
TGTGCCAGAAGCTTACGGCTAGCGGGGGTTCATCTCCAAGAGACCCAGTACTTC
CARSLRLAGVHLQETQYF
>TRBV11-2|TRBJ2-4|-|-
TGTGCCAGCAGCTTAACAGGGCAGAGCATTCAGTACTTC
CASSLTGQSIQYF
>TRBV9|TRBJ2-7|-|-
TGTGCCAGCAGCGTAGAAGGGGGGGAGACCTACGAGCAGTACTTC
CASSVEGGETYEQYF
>TRBV6-1|TRBJ1-5|-|once
TGTGCCAGCAGTGAGACGGGACAAAACAATCAGCCCCAGCATTTT
CASSETGQNNQPQHF
>TRBV6-5|TRBJ2-7|-|-
TGTGCCAGCAGCAGCGGGTCCCAGGGTCCCGAGCAGTACTTC
CASSSGSQGPEQYF
>TRBV12-3/TRBV12-4|TRBJ1-1|-|-
TGTGCCAGCAGTTTCCGGGACAAAAAGTTT
CASSFRDKKF
>TRBV9|TRBJ2-1|-|-
TGTGCCAGCAGCCCAGATCTAGTACCCTCCTACAATGAGCAGTTCTTC
CASSPDLVPSYNEQFF
>TRBV5-1|TRBJ2-7|-|-
TGCGCCAGCAGAATGACTACCGCCTACGAGCAGTACTTC
CASRMTTAYEQYF
>TRBV6-5|TRBJ2-7|TRBD1|-
TGTGCCAGCAGTTACCCGGGACAGGGGGCGGACGAGCAGTACTTC
CASSYPGQGADEQYF
>TRBV5-1|TRBJ1-1|-|-
TGCGCCAGCAGCTTAGTGGTGAGGAAGGACACTTACATGAACACTGAAGCTTTCTTT
CASSLVVRKDTYMNTEAFF
>TRBV11-2|TRBJ1-5|-|-
TGTGCCAGCAGCTTAGGGAGAGAAAAGCCCCAGCATTTT
CASSLGREKPQHF
>TRBV5-1|TRBJ1-1|-|-
TGCGCCAGCAGCGACACAAGGAACACTGAAGCTTTCTTT
CASSDTRNTEAFF
>TRBV18|TRBJ1-5|-|-
TGTGCCAGCTCCCGGGGGGACGGCAATCAGCCCCAGCATTTT
CASSRGDGNQPQHF